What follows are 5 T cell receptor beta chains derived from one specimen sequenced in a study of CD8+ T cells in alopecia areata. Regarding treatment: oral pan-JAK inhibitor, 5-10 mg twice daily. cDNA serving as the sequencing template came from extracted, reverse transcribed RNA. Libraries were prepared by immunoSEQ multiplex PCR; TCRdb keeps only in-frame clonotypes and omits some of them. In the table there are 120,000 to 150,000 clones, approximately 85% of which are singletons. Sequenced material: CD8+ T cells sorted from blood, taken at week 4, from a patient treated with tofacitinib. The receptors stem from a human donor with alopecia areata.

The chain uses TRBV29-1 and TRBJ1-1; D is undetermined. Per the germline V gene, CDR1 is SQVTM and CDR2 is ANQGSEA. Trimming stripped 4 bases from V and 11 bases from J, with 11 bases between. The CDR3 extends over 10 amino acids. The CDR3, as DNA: TGCAGCGTTGGGACCGCGAAGGCTTTCTTT. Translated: CSVGTAKAFF.

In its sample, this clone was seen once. The CDR3 nucleotides are TGTGCCAGCAGTCAACTACTAGCGGGGAAAGAGACCCAGTACTTC. Encoded protein: CASSQLLAGKETQYF. The chain recombines TRBV6-5 with TRBJ2-5, with 10 bases matching TRBD2. The CDR3 spans 15 residues. Trimming took 5 bases from V and 3 from J; bases not matched to a gene: 6. Germline CDR1 reads MNHEY; CDR2 reads SVGAGI.

In DNA form, the CDR3 reads TGCGCCAGCAGCCTAGCGTACAGCACAGATACGCAGTATTTT. Translated, it gives CASSLAYSTDTQYF. The V gene is TRBV4-3, the J gene TRBJ2-3; D is perhaps TRBD2 (5 bases). Germline CDR1 is LGHNA and CDR2 is YSLEER. V was trimmed by 4 bases and J by 0 bases, leaving 8 bases between them. CDR3 length equals 14 residues.

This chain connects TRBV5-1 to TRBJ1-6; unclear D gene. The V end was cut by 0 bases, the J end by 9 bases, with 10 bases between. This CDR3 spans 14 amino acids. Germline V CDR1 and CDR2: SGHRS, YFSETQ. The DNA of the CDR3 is TGCGCCAGCAGCTTGGACGGGGAAGGTTCACCCCTCCACTTT. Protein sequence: CASSLDGEGSPLHF.

The CDR3 coding sequence is TGTGCCAGCAGCTCCCCGGGGGGGGAGACCCAGTACTTC. Amino acids: CASSSPGGETQYF. This chain joins TRBV5-4 and TRBJ2-5, with 8 bases matching TRBD2. CDR1 and CDR2 from the germline V gene are SGHNT and YYREEE (reference sequence). Germline trimming cut 3 bases from V and 5 bases from J; bases unmatched to any gene: 3. The CDR3 is 13 amino acids.